Each of the 20 T cell receptor beta chains below was sequenced from the same sample in a study of OX40 agonist ivuxolimab in advanced cancers. TCRdb's table, derived via immunoSEQ multiplex PCR, lists solely in-frame clones and lacks some. The table has about 50,000 clones, 75% to 80% seen once. The specimen was CD4+ or CD8+ T cells sorted from blood, collected in a trial of the OX40 agonist ivuxolimab. These receptors all come from an adult with an advanced solid tumor such as melanoma, head and neck, liver or kidney cancer.

This chain joins TRBV7-2 and TRBJ2-1, with 7 bases that match TRBD2. The CDR3 consists of 12 residues. V gave up 6 bases and J gave up 10 bases; unmatched junction bases: 6. The germline V gene has CDR1 SGHTA and CDR2 FQGNSA. This chain's CDR3 is CASRSGGWEQFF. The CDR3 DNA is TGTGCCAGCAGATCCGGGGGGTGGGAGCAGTTCTTC.

This chain links TRBV19 with TRBJ1-2; no firm D call. The CDR3 has 15 amino acids. In germline, CDR1 is LNHDA, CDR2 SQIVND (reference sequence). The V end was cut by 3 bases, the J end by 2 bases, with 13 bases between. The chain's CDR3 is CASSMLTRLNYGYTF. In DNA, the CDR3 is TGTGCCAGTAGTATGCTTACCAGGCTGAACTATGGCTACACCTTC.

The rearrangement joins TRBV30 to TRBJ1-6, with 8 bases fitting TRBD1. Germline V gene sequence: CDR1 GTSNPN, CDR2 SVGIG (reference sequence). Trimming took 4 bases from V and 10 from J; bases not matched to a gene: 15. The CDR3 runs to 16 residues. The CDR3 DNA is TGTGCCTGGATGAGAGAGGACAGGGTTTTGGAATCACCCCTCCACTTT. Translation gives CAWMREDRVLESPLHF. Using reference TRBV30 and TRBJ1-6 for the parts outside the CDR3, the full variable domain is SQTIHQWPATLVQPVGSPLSLECTVEGTSNPNLYWYRQAAGRGLQLLFYSVGIGQISSEVPQNLSASRPQDRQFILSSKKLLLSDSGFYLCAWMREDRVLESPLHFGNGTRLTVT.

This clone was recorded once. This rearrangement joins TRBV6-5 to TRBJ2-7; 7 nucleotides match TRBD1. V was pared by 6 bases and J by 3 bases, with 8 bases of the junction left unmatched. This CDR3 region has 14 residues. Germline-derived CDR1 and CDR2 are MNHEY and SVGAGI. CDR3 amino acids: CASRRTGVDYEQYF. The DNA for the CDR3 is TGTGCCAGCAGACGAACAGGGGTGGACTACGAGCAGTACTTC.

This clone has just one count. The chain recombines TRBV6-5 with TRBJ2-2, with 14 bases lining up with TRBD2. Trimming at V came to 5 bases and at J to 9 bases, leaving 5 bases not matched to a gene. CDR1 is MNHEY and CDR2 is SVGAGI in the germline V gene. The CDR3 contains 15 residues. The CDR3: CASSKGLAGDRELFF. CDR3 sequence (DNA): TGTGCCAGCAGTAAGGGACTAGCGGGGGACCGGGAGCTGTTTTTT.

The V call is TRBV5-1, the J call TRBJ1-2; D uncertain. V dropped 4 bases and J dropped 8 bases, with 18 bases sitting between them. The germline V gene encodes CDR1 SGHRS and CDR2 YFSETQ. The CDR3 has 14 residues. CDR3: CASSKDASSWGYTF. For the CDR3, the DNA is TGCGCCAGCAGCAAGGACGCCTCATCCTGGGGCTACACCTTC.

This clone was observed once. J is TRBJ2-7 and V is TRBV7-9, with unresolved D. The germline CDR1 and CDR2 sequences are SEHNR and FQNEAQ (reference sequence). Trimming cost V 5 bases and J 4 bases, with 12 bases left between them. CDR3 size: 13 residues. The DNA for the CDR3 is TGTGCCAGCAGCCTAGTTGAAGGATACGAGCAGTACTTC. Protein product: CASSLVEGYEQYF.

This chain joins TRBV6-1 and TRBJ1-1; no reliable D call. V lost 7 bases and J 1 base, leaving 10 bases between the germline ends. This CDR3 is built from 13 residues. Germline-derived CDR1 and CDR2 are MNHNS and SASEGT. The CDR3 DNA sequence: TGTGCCAGCAATACCATACAGAACACTGAAGCTTTCTTT. Its translation: CASNTIQNTEAFF.

The table lists this clone with a few counts. This chain connects TRBV13 to TRBJ2-1; 10 bases are a match to TRBD2. With V trimmed by 6 bases and J by 4 bases, 12 bases remained unmatched. The CDR3 has 17 residues. Germline V lookup: CDR1 PRHDT, CDR2 FYEKMQ (reference sequence). CDR3 nucleotides: TGTGCCAGCAGTCGGACTAGCGGAGCACGGTTTTACAATGAGCAGTTCTTC. Translating gives CASSRTSGARFYNEQFF. Filled out from reference TRBV13 and TRBJ2-1, the complete variable domain reads AAGVIQSPRHLIKEKRETATLKCYPIPRHDTVYWYQQGPGQDPQFLISFYEKMQSDKGSIPDRFSAQQFSDYHSELNMSSLELGDSALYFCASSRTSGARFYNEQFFGPGTRLTVL.

The chain has TRBV4-2 and TRBJ2-3; D unresolved. V lost 0 bases and J 3 bases, leaving 7 bases between the germline ends. Germline V CDR1 and CDR2: LGHNA, YNFKEQ. The CDR3 spans 14 residues. The CDR3 loop reads CASSQDLGTDTQYF. The CDR3 DNA is TGTGCCAGCAGCCAAGATCTGGGGACAGATACGCAGTATTTT.

The chain carries TRBV19 and TRBJ2-5; D unclear. V dropped 4 bases and J dropped 4 bases, with 10 bases sitting between them. In germline, CDR1 is LNHDA, CDR2 SQIVND (reference sequence). CDR3 length: 13 amino acids. Here the CDR3 DNA reads TGTGCCAGTAGTACCACCTGGGGAGAGACCCAGTACTTC. Translated: CASSTTWGETQYF.

This chain connects TRBV28 to TRBJ1-5; D uncertain. Trimming took off 5 bases at V and 6 bases at J, with 17 bases between the two ends. The CDR3 loop spans 15 amino acids. CDR1 is MDHEN and CDR2 is SYDVKM in the germline V gene. The CDR3 coding sequence is TGTGCCAGCAGTCGGGTCCCGACGGTGGGTCAGCCCCAGCATTTT. Translation gives CASSRVPTVGQPQHF.

CDR3 sequence (DNA): TGTGCCAGCTCACCAACAGGGACGGAGACCCAGTACTTC. Its protein is CASSPTGTETQYF. The chain links TRBV18 to TRBJ2-5; D perhaps matches TRBD1 (6 bases). Trimming took 2 bases from V and 5 from J, leaving 9 bases between them. Germline V gene sequence: CDR1 KGHSH, CDR2 LQKENI. The CDR3 consists of 13 residues.

The chain is built from TRBV6-5 and TRBJ1-5; D ambiguous. V dropped 6 bases and J dropped 4 bases, with 10 bases sitting between them. This CDR3 has 13 amino acids. Germline values: CDR1 MNHEY, CDR2 SVGAGI. The CDR3 loop is CASSTVRNQPQHF. The CDR3 DNA sequence: TGTGCCAGCAGCACCGTTCGAAATCAGCCCCAGCATTTT.

Only a few counts were recorded for this clone. The gene calls are TRBV9 and TRBJ2-3, with 8 nucleotides matching TRBD2. V lost 3 bases to trimming and J lost 1 base; unmatched junction nucleotides: 7. Germline-derived CDR1 and CDR2 are SGDLS and YYNGEE. CDR3 length equals 16 residues. The CDR3 sequence is CASSGKRGLGTDTQYF. The CDR3 DNA follows: TGTGCCAGCAGCGGGAAACGGGGACTAGGCACAGATACGCAGTATTTT.

The rearrangement links TRBV7-3 to TRBJ2-1, with TRBD2 identical over 9 bases. Trimming at V came to 5 bases and at J to 7 bases, leaving 12 bases not matched to a gene. The CDR3 has 16 amino acids. Germline CDR1 reads SGHTA; CDR2 reads FQGTGA. Here the CDR3 DNA reads TGTGCCAGCAGCCCCCGTGGAGGCGGGAGGGCGAATGAGCAGTTCTTC. Translation gives CASSPRGGGRANEQFF.

The table lists this clone with a few counts. The gene calls are TRBV14 and TRBJ2-6, with D uncertain. CDR1 and CDR2 from the germline V gene are SGHDN and FVKESK. The V end was cut by 1 base, the J end by 2 bases, with 15 bases between. The CDR3 has 18 residues. CDR3 loop: CASSQVQFRGAGANVLTF. The DNA for the CDR3 is TGTGCCAGCAGCCAAGTACAGTTTAGAGGCGCTGGGGCCAACGTCCTGACTTTC.

The chain uses TRBV12-5 and TRBJ2-2; no definite D call. V was pared by 1 base and J by 0 bases, with 0 bases between. In germline, CDR1 is LGHNT, CDR2 FRNRAP. The CDR3 is 13 amino acids. CDR3 residues: CASGLANTGELFF. CDR3 DNA: TGTGCTAGTGGTTTGGCGAACACCGGGGAGCTGTTTTTT. Full variable domain (missing parts from reference TRBV12-5 and TRBJ2-2): DARVTQTPRHKVTEMGQEVTMRCQPILGHNTVFWYRQTMMQGLELLAYFRNRAPLDDSGMPKDRFSAEMPDATLATLKIQPSEPRDSAVYFCASGLANTGELFFGEGSRLTVL.

V is TRBV6-5 and J is TRBJ1-2; no clear D. Trimming removed 4 bases at V and 0 bases at J, with 9 bases between. The germline gives CDR1 MNHEY, CDR2 SVGAGI. This CDR3 contains 14 residues. CDR3 DNA: TGTGCCAGCAGTTTGATCGGGGCTAACTATGGCTACACCTTC. This translates into CASSLIGANYGYTF.

The chain combines TRBV27 with TRBJ1-1, with D perhaps TRBD1 (5 bases). Germline-derived CDR1 and CDR2 are MNHEY and SMNVEV (reference sequence). This CDR3 comprises 13 residues. V was trimmed by 6 bases and J by 2 bases, leaving 10 bases between them. In DNA form, the CDR3 reads TGTGCCAGCAGAGGGGTCTCTAACACTGAAGCTTTCTTT. Protein sequence: CASRGVSNTEAFF.